This TCR beta chain is from a study of T cells in Graves' hyperthyroidism and ophthalmopathy. For the study at large: Peripheral blood was taken when the disease was first diagnosed, before any treatment began. Study-wide findings and caveats: Most clonotypes that expanded in the thyroid above 0.001 also showed up in blood.

CDR1 MDHEN and CDR2 SYDVKM come from the germline V gene. The CDR3 has 12 amino acids. V dropped 6 bases and J dropped 5 bases, with 10 bases sitting between them. Using RNA transcripts as the source, TCR beta CDR3 regions were amplified. First-round RT-PCR targeting the TCR CDR3 was performed with the HTBI primer set. TCRdb analysed the multiplex PCR reads with MiXCR anew, one entry per CDR3 protein. The table lists around 250,000 distinct CDR3 sequences, about 25% of them singletons. This clonotype has ten or more counts. What it recognizes is unknown. This sequence was found in a woman aged 40 to 50 with Graves' ophthalmopathy. The V and J genes are TRBV28 and TRBJ1-2, with a tentative D call TRBD1 (5 bases). The sample taken for sequencing was blood. This CDR3 reads CASSSDSYGYTF. The CDR3 region has the DNA TGTGCCAGCAGCTCCGACAGTTATGGCTACACCTTC.